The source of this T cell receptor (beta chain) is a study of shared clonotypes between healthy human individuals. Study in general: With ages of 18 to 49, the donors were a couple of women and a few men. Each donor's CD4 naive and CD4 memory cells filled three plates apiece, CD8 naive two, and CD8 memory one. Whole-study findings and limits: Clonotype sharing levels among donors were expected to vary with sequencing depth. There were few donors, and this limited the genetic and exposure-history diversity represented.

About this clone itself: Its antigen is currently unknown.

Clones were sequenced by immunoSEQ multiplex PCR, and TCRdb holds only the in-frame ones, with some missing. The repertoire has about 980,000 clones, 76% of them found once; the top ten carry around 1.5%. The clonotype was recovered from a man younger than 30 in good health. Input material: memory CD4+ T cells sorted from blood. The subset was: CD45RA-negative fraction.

The CDR3 sequence is CASTPGAGGVYGYTF. The CDR3 coding sequence is TGCGCCAGCACCCCTGGGGCAGGGGGCGTGTATGGCTACACCTTC. The J gene is TRBJ1-2, the V gene TRBV10-2; 8 nucleotides agree with TRBD1. V dropped 7 bases and J dropped 5; count of bases not matched to a gene: 12. CDR3 length: 15 amino acids. CDR1 is WSHSY, CDR2 SAAADI, per germline.